This T cell receptor (beta chain) is drawn from a study of cytomegalovirus exposure and HLA in healthy donors. Notes on the study in general: The study listed 150 to 200 cytomegalovirus-associated TCR beta chains.

In the case of this clone: Its target is not known.

The PCR made use of 60 Vbeta and 13 Jbeta primers. Only in-frame clones appear in the TCRdb table, and some are missing; sequencing was by immunoSEQ multiplex PCR. The sample includes about 90,000 clones, roughly 74% seen only once; the top ten take approximately 15%. The sequencing input was PBMCs. The sequence was obtained from a woman in her late teens or twenties in good health and CMV-seropositive.

The CDR3 here is CASSPREVIGTSGTGELFF. CDR3 nucleotide sequence: TGTGCCAGCAGCCCTAGAGAAGTAATAGGGACTAGCGGCACCGGGGAGCTGTTTTTT. The chain has TRBV5-4 and TRBJ2-2; 11 nucleotides align to TRBD2. The length of the CDR3 is 19 residues. CDR1 SGHNT and CDR2 YYREEE come from the germline V gene (reference sequence). Trimming removed 4 bases from V and 4 bases from J; junction bases left unmatched: 15. Full variable domain (remainder filled in from reference TRBV5-4 and TRBJ2-2): ETGVTQSPTHLIKTRGQQVTLRCSSQSGHNTVSWYQQALGQGPQFIFQYYREEENGRGNFPPRFSGLQFPNYSSELNVNALELDDSALYLCASSPREVIGTSGTGELFFGEGSRLTVL.